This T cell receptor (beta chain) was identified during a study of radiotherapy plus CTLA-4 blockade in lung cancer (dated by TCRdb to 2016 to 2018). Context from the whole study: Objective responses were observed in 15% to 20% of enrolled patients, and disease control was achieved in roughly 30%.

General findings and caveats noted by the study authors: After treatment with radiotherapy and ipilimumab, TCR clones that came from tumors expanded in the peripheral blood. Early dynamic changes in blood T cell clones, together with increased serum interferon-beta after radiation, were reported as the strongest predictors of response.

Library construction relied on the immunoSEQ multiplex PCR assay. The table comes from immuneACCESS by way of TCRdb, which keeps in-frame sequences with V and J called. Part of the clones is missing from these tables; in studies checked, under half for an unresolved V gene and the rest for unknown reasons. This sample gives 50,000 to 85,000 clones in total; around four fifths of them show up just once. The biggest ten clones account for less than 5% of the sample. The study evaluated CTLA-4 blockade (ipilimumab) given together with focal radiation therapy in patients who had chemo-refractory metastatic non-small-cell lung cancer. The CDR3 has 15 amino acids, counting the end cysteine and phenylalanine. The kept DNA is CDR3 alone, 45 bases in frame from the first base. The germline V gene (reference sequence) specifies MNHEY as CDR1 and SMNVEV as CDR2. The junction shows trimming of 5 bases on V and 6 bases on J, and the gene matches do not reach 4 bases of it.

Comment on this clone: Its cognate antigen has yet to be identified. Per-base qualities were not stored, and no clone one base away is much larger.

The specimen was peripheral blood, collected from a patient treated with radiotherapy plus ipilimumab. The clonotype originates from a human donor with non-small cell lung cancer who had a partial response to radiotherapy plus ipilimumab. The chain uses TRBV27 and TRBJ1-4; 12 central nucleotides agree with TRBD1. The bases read TGTGCCAGCAGTGCGGGGACAGGGGGCGATGAAAAACTGTTTTTT. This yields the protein CASSAGTGGDEKLFF.